This entry is about one TCR beta chain. This sample stems from a study of blood T cell repertoires in COVID-19. As originally analysed: By means of reference gene primer amplification, nucleated cell counts were estimated. Using immunoSEQ multiplex PCR, the repertoire was profiled, and TCRdb retains in-frame clones only, with some absent. The D gene and trimming were derived from the DNA, and the V and J assignments and clone size from that table. The sample lists 250,000 to 300,000 clones, approximately 79% occurring once. Sequencing was carried out using PBMCs or T cells enriched from blood (not recorded which). The sequence came from a young man with acute COVID-19.

The CDR3 DNA reads as TGTGCCAGCAGCTTTTCGACAGAGAACACTGAAGCTTTCTTT. Its translation is CASSFSTENTEAFF. This chain joins TRBV7-2 and TRBJ1-1, with TRBD1 as a possible D gene (5 bases). The CDR3 extends over 14 amino acids. Germline V gene sequence: CDR1 SGHTA, CDR2 FQGNSA. Trimming stripped 3 bases from V and 1 base from J, with 9 bases between.